Listed here is a single TCR beta chain. No antigen is known for it. Base quality data are lacking; no much larger clone is found one base away. To be included, a participant needed at least one PBMC sample from before ART initiation plus at least two post-ART samples. Treatment was received in the United States of America by all participants with HIV. Before DNA extraction, cryopreserved samples of 1-10 million PBMC were thawed and then washed. At the time of the earliest PBMC sample, participants with HIV were aged between roughly 20 and 54 years. PBMC samples were contributed by each participant from 1-4 timepoints before ART initiation and 2-8 timepoints after ART initiation, with a median of 7 samples. For every participant, serial HIV viral load, CD4+ T-cell count, ART history and demographic data were obtained. Using a Qiagen kit on a QIAcube, genomic DNA was extracted from unsorted PBMC, with samples processed in batches of 12.

The entry originates in a study of long-term antiretroviral therapy in people with HIV (dated by TCRdb to 2021 to 2024). The study in broad terms: The earliest samples were collected about a decade before the 2015 WHO recommendation for immediate ART, when ART was typically delayed until CD4 counts fell. A retrospective serial study tested whether changes in peripheral blood TRB repertoire composition and diversity were associated with ART initiation and durable HIV suppression. From some 27 adults with confirmed HIV infection, the cohort provided approximately 210 cryopreserved PBMC samples, gathered serially across a mean of roughly 6 years (range 1-12). Of the approximately 28 participants with HIV, 10 to 11 were female. Test extractions of a monoclonal T-cell line alongside about 35 polyclonal samples showed no cross-contamination during QIAcube processing.

The immunoSEQ hsTCRB v3.0 assay was used at survey level resolution to sequence the TRB variable region. The target sequencing depth for TRB was about 35,000-50,000 T-cell genomes per sample. An Illumina MiSeq with a v3 150-cycle kit was used to sequence the pooled TRB libraries. As for the authors' bioinformatics: Analysis of repertoires was carried out in R inside a reproducible Nextflow workflow spanning QC, data transformation and analysis. LymphoSeq2, an R package for exploring AIRR-Seq data, was used to implement custom analyses. A handful of samples that yielded fewer than 5000 total TRB sequences were excluded, so that around 190 HIV repertoires were analyzed. Among the 170 to 200 retained HIV repertoires, more than 55 were collected before ART initiation and around 130 after ART initiation. Each repertoire was downsampled to 5000 TRB nucleotide sequences, and summary statistics were averaged across 100 downsampling iterations. TRB sequences were retained for analysis only if CDR3 regions of at least seven amino acids were present. A Shannon entropy-derived clonality score and the Gini coefficient were used to measure diversity. Repertoire networks linked the top 5000 CDR3 amino acid sequences whenever two sequences differed by an edit distance of one. For TRB CDR3 amino acid sequences, antigen specificity groups and MHC restriction were predicted with GLIPH2. Known CMV, EBV, HIV or tissue antigen associations were flagged by matching CDR3 amino acid sequences against VDJdb and McPAS-TCR. Pre-ART, post-ART and control groups were compared with Wilcoxon signed-rank tests and Holm-Bonferroni correction. TCRdb holds this immuneACCESS table with in-frame rearrangements only. Some clones are missing; in checked studies, unresolved V genes explain under half, and the rest has no known cause. That table supplies the V and J calls and clone size; D and trimming were determined from the DNA. In this sample the table shows tens of thousands of clones, about 80% of which occur a single time. About 11% of the sample comes from the top ten.

General findings and caveats noted by the study authors: Starting ART was linked to a significant rise in TRB diversity, yet even after long-term ART the diversity remained significantly lower than in transplant donor controls. No data were available on ART adherence, viral resistance or therapy changes, limiting inferences about post-ART repertoire changes. Samples dated from the mid-2000s to the late 2010s, and the ART regimens used may be less effective than current ones. Owing to limited PBMC availability, only the TCR beta chain was sequenced, without alpha chain pairing. Because cell numbers in pre-ART samples were limited, unsorted PBMC were profiled instead of sorted CD4+ and CD8+ T cells. HIV repertoires had narrower CDR3 length ranges than controls, and the network structure suggested an antigen-experienced repertoire that shifted only slightly toward naive after ART. The repertoire was dominated across all time points by expanded TRB clones identified before ART initiation, although this dominance was seen to fluctuate and to decrease in many PLHIV after ART.

Clipping removes 5 bases from V and 6 bases from J, with 7 as the unmatched junction base count. The CDR3, cysteine through phenylalanine, is 13 amino acids long. Only the CDR3 portion is preserved as DNA: 39 bases, with reading frame beginning at the first base. CDR1 GTSNPN and CDR2 SVGIG were looked up in the germline V gene (reference sequence). This receptor was taken from a woman aged 40 to 50 with HIV. This sample comprised unsorted PBMCs, obtained 1.1 years before starting antiretroviral therapy. This chain joins TRBV30 to TRBJ2-1, with 7 middle bases fitting TRBD1. The CDR3 reads as follows: CAWWKGQFNEQFF. The DNA is TGTGCCTGGTGGAAGGGACAGTTCAATGAGCAGTTCTTC.